This T cell receptor (beta chain) was obtained from a study of blood T cell repertoires in COVID-19. Study context: The United States, Italy and Spain supplied acute and convalescent COVID-19 samples. Sample material is recorded as cDNA or gDNA derived from T cells, B-cell-depleted T cells, or PBMCs.

Original analysis: Estimates of nucleated cell counts were drawn from the amplification of reference gene primers. Repertoires were generated with immunoSEQ multiplex PCR, while TCRdb's copy carries only in-frame clones and drops some. V and J calls and clone size come straight from that table; D and trimming were deduced from the DNA. The table includes 210,000 or so clones, more than 70% detected once. Germline CDR1 reads MNHEY; CDR2 reads SVGAGI. This CDR3 contains 13 residues. The ends were cut back, 6 bases at V and 6 bases at J, with 15 bases in the middle. The sequenced sample consisted of peripheral blood. This TCR derives from an older woman with acute or convalescent COVID-19. V gene TRBV6-5 combines with J gene TRBJ2-7; D remains ambiguous. The CDR3 DNA is TGTGCCAGCAGCCGAATTACTAAATCCGAGCAGTACTTC. Protein: CASSRITKSEQYF.